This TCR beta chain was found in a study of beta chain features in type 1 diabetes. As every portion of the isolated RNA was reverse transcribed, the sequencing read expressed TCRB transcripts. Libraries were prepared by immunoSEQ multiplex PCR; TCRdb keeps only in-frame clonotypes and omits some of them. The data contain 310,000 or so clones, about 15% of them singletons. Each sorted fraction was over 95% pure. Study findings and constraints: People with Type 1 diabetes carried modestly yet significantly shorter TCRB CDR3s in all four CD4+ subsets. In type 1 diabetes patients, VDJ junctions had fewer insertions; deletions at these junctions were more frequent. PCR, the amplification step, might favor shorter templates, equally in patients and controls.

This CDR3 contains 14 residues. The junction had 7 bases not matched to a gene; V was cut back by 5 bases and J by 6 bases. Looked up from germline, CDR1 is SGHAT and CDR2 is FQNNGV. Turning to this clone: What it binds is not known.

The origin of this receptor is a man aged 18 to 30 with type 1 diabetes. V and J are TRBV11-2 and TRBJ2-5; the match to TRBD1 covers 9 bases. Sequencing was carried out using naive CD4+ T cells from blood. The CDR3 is CASSPNRGQQTQYF. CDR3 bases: TGTGCCAGCAGCCCTAACAGGGGGCAGCAGACCCAGTACTTC.